This T cell receptor (beta chain) was obtained from a study of blood T cell repertoires in COVID-19. About the research overall: Acute and convalescent COVID-19 specimens originated in the United States, Italy and Spain.

This clone was counted only a few times. Germline values: CDR1 MNHEY, CDR2 SMNVEV (reference sequence). The CDR3 contains 16 residues. With V trimmed by 4 bases and J by 6 bases, 8 bases remained unmatched. The repertoire was sequenced with immunoSEQ multiplex PCR; TCRdb's copy has only in-frame clones and lacks some. The table records 170,000 or so clones, 84% of them present only once. The receptor was derived from a man aged 18 to 29 with active or convalescent COVID-19. The sequenced sample consisted of peripheral blood. The V call is TRBV27, the J call TRBJ1-6; 8 bases fit TRBD1. This CDR3 is CASSSYRGKGNSPLHF. CDR3 coding DNA: TGTGCCAGCAGTTCCTACAGGGGGAAAGGTAATTCACCCCTCCACTTT.